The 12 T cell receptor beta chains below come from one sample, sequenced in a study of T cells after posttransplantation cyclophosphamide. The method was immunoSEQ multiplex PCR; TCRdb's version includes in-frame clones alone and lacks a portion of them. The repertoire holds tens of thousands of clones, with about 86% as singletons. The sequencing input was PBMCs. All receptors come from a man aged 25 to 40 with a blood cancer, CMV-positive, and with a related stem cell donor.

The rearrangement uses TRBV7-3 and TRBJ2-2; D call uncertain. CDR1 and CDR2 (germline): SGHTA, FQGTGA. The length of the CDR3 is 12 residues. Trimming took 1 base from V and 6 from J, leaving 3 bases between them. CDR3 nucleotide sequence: TGTGCCAGCAGCTTAAGGCCCGGGGAGCTGTTTTTT. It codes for CASSLRPGELFF.

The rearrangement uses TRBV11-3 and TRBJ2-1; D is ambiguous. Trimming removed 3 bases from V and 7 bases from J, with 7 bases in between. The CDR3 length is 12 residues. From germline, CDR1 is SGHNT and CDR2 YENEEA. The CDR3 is CASSFGLNEQFF. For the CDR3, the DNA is TGTGCCAGCAGCTTCGGGTTGAATGAGCAGTTCTTC. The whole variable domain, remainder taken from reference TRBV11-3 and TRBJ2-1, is EAGVVQSPRYKIIEKKQPVAFWCNPISGHNTLYWYLQNLGQGPELLIRYENEEAVDDSQLPKDRFSAERLKGVDSTLKIQPAELGDSAVYLCASSFGLNEQFFGPGTRLTVL.

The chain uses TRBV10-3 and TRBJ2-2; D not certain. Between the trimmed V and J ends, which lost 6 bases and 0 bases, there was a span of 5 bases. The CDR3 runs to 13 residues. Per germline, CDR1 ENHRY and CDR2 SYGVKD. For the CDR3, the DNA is TGTGCCATCAGAGCCTCGAACACCGGGGAGCTGTTTTTT. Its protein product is CAIRASNTGELFF.

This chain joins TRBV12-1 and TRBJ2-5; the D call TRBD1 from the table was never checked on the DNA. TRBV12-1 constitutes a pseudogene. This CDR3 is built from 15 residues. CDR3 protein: CATTRSQGYQETQYF. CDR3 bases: TGTGCCACAACAAGGTCACAGGGCTACCAAGAGACCCAGTACTTC.

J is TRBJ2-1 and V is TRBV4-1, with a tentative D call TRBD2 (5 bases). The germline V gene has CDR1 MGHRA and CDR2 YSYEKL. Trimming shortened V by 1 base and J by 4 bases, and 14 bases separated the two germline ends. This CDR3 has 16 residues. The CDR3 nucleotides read TGCGCCAGCAGCCAAGTGAGCGGAGTATCTTACAATGAGCAGTTCTTC. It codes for CASSQVSGVSYNEQFF.

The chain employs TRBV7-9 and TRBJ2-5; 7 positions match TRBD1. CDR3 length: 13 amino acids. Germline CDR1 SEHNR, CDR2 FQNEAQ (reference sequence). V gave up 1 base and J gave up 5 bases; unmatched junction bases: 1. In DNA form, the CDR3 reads TGTGCCAGCAGCTTAGAACAGGGGGAGACCCAGTACTTC. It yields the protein CASSLEQGETQYF.

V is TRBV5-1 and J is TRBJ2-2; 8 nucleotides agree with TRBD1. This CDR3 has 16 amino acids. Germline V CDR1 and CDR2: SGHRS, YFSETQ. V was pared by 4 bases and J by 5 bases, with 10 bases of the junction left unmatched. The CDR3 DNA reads TGCGCCAGCAGCCCCTTCCTAAGGACAGGGACCGGGGAGCTGTTTTTT. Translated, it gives CASSPFLRTGTGELFF.

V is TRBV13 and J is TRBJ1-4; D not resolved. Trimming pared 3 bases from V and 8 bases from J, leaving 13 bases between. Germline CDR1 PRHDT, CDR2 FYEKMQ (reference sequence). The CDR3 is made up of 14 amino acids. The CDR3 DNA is TGTGCCAGCAGCTTCCGACGGGTTGGCGAAAAACTGTTTTTT. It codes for CASSFRRVGEKLFF.

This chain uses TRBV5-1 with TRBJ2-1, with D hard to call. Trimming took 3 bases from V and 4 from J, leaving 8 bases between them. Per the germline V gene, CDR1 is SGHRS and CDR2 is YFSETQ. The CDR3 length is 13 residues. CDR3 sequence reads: CASSSITYNEQFF. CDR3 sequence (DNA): TGCGCCAGCAGCTCAATAACTTACAATGAGCAGTTCTTC.

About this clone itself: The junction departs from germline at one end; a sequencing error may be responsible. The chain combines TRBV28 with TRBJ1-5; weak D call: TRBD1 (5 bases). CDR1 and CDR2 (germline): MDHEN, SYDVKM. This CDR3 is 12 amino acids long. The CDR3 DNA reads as TGTGCCAGCAGTCCAATTGCCGTCCGCAGGGATTTT. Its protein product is CASSPIAVRRDF.

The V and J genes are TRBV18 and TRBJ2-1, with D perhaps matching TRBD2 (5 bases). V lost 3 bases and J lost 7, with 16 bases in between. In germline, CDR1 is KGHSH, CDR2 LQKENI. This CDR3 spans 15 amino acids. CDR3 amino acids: CASSPSADINNEQFF. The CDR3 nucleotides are TGTGCCAGCTCACCTAGCGCGGATATAAATAATGAGCAGTTCTTC.

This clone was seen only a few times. The CDR3 region is CASSERQGGRRNEQFF. The CDR3 DNA is TGTGCCAGCTCAGAACGACAGGGTGGAAGGAGGAATGAGCAGTTCTTC. The chain links TRBV18 to TRBJ2-1; 7 positions agree with TRBD1. This CDR3 has 16 amino acids. The junction had 14 bases not matched to a gene; V was cut back by 5 bases and J by 7 bases. The germline gives CDR1 KGHSH, CDR2 LQKENI.